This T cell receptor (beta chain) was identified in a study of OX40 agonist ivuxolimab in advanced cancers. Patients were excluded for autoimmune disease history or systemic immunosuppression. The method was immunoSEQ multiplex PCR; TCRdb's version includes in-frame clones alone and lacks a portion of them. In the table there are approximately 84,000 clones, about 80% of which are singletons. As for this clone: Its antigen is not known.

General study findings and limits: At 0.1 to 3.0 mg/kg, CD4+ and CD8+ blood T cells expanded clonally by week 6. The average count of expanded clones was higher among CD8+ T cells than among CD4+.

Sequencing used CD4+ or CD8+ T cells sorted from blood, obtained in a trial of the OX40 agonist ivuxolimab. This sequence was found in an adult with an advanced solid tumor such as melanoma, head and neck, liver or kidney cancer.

The CDR3 DNA sequence: TGTGCCTGGAAGGGGCAAGAGACCCAGTACTTC. This translates into CAWKGQETQYF. The V call is TRBV30, the J call TRBJ2-5, with TRBD1 as a possible D gene (5 bases). The germline V gene encodes CDR1 GTSNPN and CDR2 SVGIG (reference sequence). CDR3 length: 11 residues. The V end lost 4 bases, the J end lost 2 bases, and 5 bases lay between the germline ends.